This is a list of T cell receptor beta chains from one sample in a study of blood T cell repertoires in COVID-19. Profiling relied on immunoSEQ multiplex PCR, and the TCRdb table lists in-frame clones only, not all of them. The sample contains 250,000 or so clones, 86% of which appear only once. Sequencing was carried out using peripheral blood. Receptor source: a man between 60 and 70 years old with acute or convalescent COVID-19. The CDR3 runs from the conserved cysteine through the conserved F or W. Fields, in order: clone size, J gene, D gene, V gene, CDR3 DNA, CDR3 protein. The D gene is left open where the match is weak. Not every row has a clone size; where given, it reads once, few, many or a size class.

>-|TRBJ1-6|-|TRBV7-2
TGTGCCAGCAGCGCCCCTAGGGGGCCCCTCCACTTT
CASSAPRGPLHF
>few|TRBJ1-2|TRBD1|TRBV29-1
TGCAGCGCCTCCCCCCAGGACAGGGCCGCCACTGGCTACACCTTC
CSASPQDRAATGYTF
>-|TRBJ1-1|-|TRBV9
TGTGCCAGCAGCGTAGTGGACAGCGGTAACACTGAAGCTTTCTTT
CASSVVDSGNTEAFF
>few|TRBJ2-7|TRBD1|TRBV19
TGTGCCAGTAGTACCGACAGGGCCTACGAGCAGTACTTC
CASSTDRAYEQYF
>-|TRBJ2-4|TRBD1|TRBV5-6
TGTGCCAGCAGCAGGGACAGGGGGCAGTCGGACATTCAGTACTTC
CASSRDRGQSDIQYF
>few|TRBJ1-6|-|TRBV4-3
TGCGCCAGCAGCCAAGACGTCAGGGATAATTCACCCCTCCACTTT
CASSQDVRDNSPLHF
>-|TRBJ1-5|-|TRBV19
TGTGCCAGTAGTACCCGAGGGGGGGGTGGACAGCCCCAGCATTTT
CASSTRGGGGQPQHF
>-|TRBJ1-2|-|TRBV6-2/TRBV6-3
TGTGCCAGCAGCCTCAGGGGCGCACACGGCTACACCTTC
CASSLRGAHGYTF
>-|TRBJ1-2|TRBD1|TRBV6-5
TGTGCCAGCAGGCAGACAGGGGGCTACTATGGCTACACCTTC
CASRQTGGYYGYTF
>-|TRBJ2-1|TRBD1|TRBV5-4
TGTGCCAGCAGCATGACAGGGTACAATGAGCAGTTCTTC
CASSMTGYNEQFF